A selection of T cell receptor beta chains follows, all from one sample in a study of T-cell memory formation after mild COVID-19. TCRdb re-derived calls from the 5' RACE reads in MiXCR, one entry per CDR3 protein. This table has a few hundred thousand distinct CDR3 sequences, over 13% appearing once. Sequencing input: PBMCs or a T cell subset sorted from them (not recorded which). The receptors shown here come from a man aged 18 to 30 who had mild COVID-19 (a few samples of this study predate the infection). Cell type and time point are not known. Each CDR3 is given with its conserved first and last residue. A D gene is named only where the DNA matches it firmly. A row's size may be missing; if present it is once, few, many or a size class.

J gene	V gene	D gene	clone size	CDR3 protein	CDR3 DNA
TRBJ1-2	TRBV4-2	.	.	CASSQDVTENYGYTF	TGTGCCAGCAGCCAAGATGTGACAGAGAATTATGGCTACACCTTC
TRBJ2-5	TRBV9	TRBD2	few	CASSAGVTGTSEGETQYF	TGTGCCAGCAGCGCAGGAGTTACCGGGACTAGCGAAGGAGAGACCCAGTACTTC
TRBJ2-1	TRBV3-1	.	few	CASSQERGAQFF	TGTGCCAGCAGCCAAGAGCGGGGAGCGCAGTTCTTC
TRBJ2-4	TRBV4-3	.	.	CASSQVPTKNIQYF	TGCGCCAGCAGCCAAGTCCCGACCAAAAACATTCAGTACTTC
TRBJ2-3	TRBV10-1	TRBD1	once	CASSSTDRDTDTQYF	TGCGCCAGCAGTTCCACGGACAGGGACACAGATACGCAGTATTTT
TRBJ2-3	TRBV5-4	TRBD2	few	CASNQRLAGVTDTQYF	TGTGCCAGCAACCAACGACTAGCGGGGGTCACAGATACGCAGTATTTT
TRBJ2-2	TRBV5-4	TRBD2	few	CASSPGTSGGPNTGELFF	TGTGCCAGCAGCCCCGGGACTAGCGGGGGACCGAACACCGGGGAGCTGTTTTTT
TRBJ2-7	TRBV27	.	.	CASRGTSTYEQYF	TGTGCCAGCAGGGGGACCAGTACCTACGAGCAGTACTTC
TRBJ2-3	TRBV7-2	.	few	CASSLAPGAGPDTQYF	TGTGCCAGCAGCTTAGCCCCGGGGGCGGGCCCAGATACGCAGTATTTT
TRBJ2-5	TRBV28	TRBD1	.	CASSLPDRVARKEYF	TGTGCCAGCAGTTTACCGGACAGGGTGGCGCGCAAGGAGTACTTC
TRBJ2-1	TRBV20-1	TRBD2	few	CSATGTSLVNEQFF	TGCAGTGCTACCGGGACTAGCCTAGTCAATGAGCAGTTCTTC
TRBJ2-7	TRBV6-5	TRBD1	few	CASSQYRGPSYEQYF	TGTGCCAGCAGTCAATACAGGGGGCCCTCCTACGAGCAGTACTTC
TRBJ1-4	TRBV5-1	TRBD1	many	CASSLGDRGGEKLFF	TGTGCCAGCAGTTTAGGGGACAGGGGTGGTGAAAAACTGTTTTTT
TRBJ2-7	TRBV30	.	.	CAWITKGYSYEQYF	TGTGCCTGGATTACAAAAGGTTACTCCTACGAGCAGTACTTC
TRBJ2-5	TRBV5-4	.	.	CASSGTGSGETQYF	TGTGCCAGCAGCGGAACAGGGAGCGGAGAGACCCAGTACTTC
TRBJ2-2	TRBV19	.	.	CASSIGGIVTGELFF	TGTGCCAGTAGTATAGGAGGGATCGTCACCGGGGAGCTGTTTTTT
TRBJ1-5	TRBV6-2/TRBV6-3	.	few	CASSPSLNQPQHF	TGTGCCAGCAGCCCCTCCCTTAATCAGCCCCAGCATTTT
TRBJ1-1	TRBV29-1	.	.	CSVRGGNTEAFF	TGCAGCGTTCGGGGAGGAAACACTGAAGCTTTCTTT
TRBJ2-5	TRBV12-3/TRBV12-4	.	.	CASSSGFWETQYF	TGTGCCAGCAGCTCAGGATTCTGGGAGACCCAGTACTTC
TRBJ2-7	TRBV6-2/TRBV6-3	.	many	CASSYSPAAFYEQYF	TGTGCCAGCAGTTACAGTCCGGCGGCCTTCTACGAGCAGTACTTC
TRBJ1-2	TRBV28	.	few	CASSLLSALNYGYTF	TGTGCCAGCAGTTTACTTTCCGCGCTTAACTATGGCTACACCTTC
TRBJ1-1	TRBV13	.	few	CASGGPEGAFAEAFF	TGTGCCAGCGGAGGGCCCGAGGGAGCTTTCGCTGAAGCTTTCTTT
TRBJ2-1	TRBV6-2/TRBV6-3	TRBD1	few	CASTGQGGNEQFF	TGTGCCAGCACCGGACAGGGAGGAAATGAGCAGTTCTTC
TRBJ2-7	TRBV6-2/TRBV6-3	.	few	CASNPGPTDSYEQYF	TGTGCCAGCAACCCCGGACCGACCGATTCCTACGAGCAGTACTTC
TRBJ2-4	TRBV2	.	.	CASSEGQLWLAKNIQYF	TGTGCCAGCAGTGAAGGGCAACTATGGCTAGCCAAAAACATTCAGTACTTC
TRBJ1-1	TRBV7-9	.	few	CASSLGRGAALGAFF	TGTGCCAGCAGCTTAGGTCGAGGGGCAGCGTTGGGAGCTTTCTTT
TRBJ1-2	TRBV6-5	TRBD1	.	CASSYSGTGAWGYTF	TGTGCCAGCAGTTACTCGGGGACAGGGGCTTGGGGCTACACCTTC
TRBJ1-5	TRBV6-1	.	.	CASSEASGQPQHF	TGTGCCAGCAGTGAAGCTTCTGGTCAGCCCCAGCATTTT
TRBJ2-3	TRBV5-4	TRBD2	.	CASSRGTSRGTDTQYF	TGTGCCAGCAGCCGAGGGACTAGCCGAGGCACAGATACGCAGTATTTT
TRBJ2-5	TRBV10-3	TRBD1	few	CATRGQGETQYF	TGTGCCACCAGGGGGCAGGGAGAGACCCAGTACTTC
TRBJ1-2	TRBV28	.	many	CASGTNYGYTF	TGTGCCAGCGGGACTAACTATGGCTACACCTTC
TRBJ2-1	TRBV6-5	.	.	CASSWLAGSEQFF	TGTGCCAGCAGTTGGCTTGCGGGGTCAGAGCAGTTCTTC
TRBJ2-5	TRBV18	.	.	CASTRLQGRETQYF	TGTGCCAGCACCCGATTACAGGGAAGAGAGACCCAGTACTTC
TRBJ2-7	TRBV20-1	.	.	CSGGQGKSYEQYF	TGCAGCGGCGGGCAGGGAAAGTCCTACGAGCAGTACTTC
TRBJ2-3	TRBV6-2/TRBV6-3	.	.	CASSVTPFGSDTQYF	TGTGCCAGCAGTGTTACCCCGTTCGGTAGTGATACGCAGTATTTT
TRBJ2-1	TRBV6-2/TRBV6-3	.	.	CASTQGTGAGEQFF	TGTGCCAGCACCCAGGGAACCGGGGCGGGTGAGCAGTTCTTC
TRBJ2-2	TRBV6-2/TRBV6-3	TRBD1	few	CASTKRTGIPNTGELFF	TGTGCCAGCACAAAACGGACAGGGATCCCGAACACCGGGGAGCTGTTTTTT
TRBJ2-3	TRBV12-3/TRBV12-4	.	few	CASSRESDTQYF	TGTGCCAGCAGCAGGGAATCAGATACGCAGTATTTT